This TCR beta chain came from a study of PD-1 blockade in classical Hodgkin lymphoma. Regarding time point: newly diagnosed, previously untreated cHL patient sample. From thawed PBMCs, magnetic negative selection was used to isolate the CD8+ T cells. TCRdb keeps only in-frame clones here, not all; method: immunoSEQ multiplex PCR. The data show over 20,000 clones, 85% to 90% seen once. The CDR3 sequence is 13 residues long. Trimming pared 6 bases from V and 8 bases from J, leaving 16 bases between. Germline values: CDR1 SNHLY, CDR2 FYNNEI. The chain carries TRBV2 and TRBJ1-2; the D is unclear. Input material: CD8+ T cells from blood. The TCR originated in a human donor with classical Hodgkin lymphoma. The DNA for the CDR3 is TGTGCCAGCAGAAGAGCCGTGACGGCGGGCTACACCTTC. Translating it yields CASRRAVTAGYTF.